What follows are 25 T cell receptor beta chains derived from one specimen sequenced in a study of cytomegalovirus exposure and HLA in healthy donors. The PCR contained 60 Vbeta and 13 Jbeta primers. Some clones are missing from TCRdb's copy, which holds only in-frame ones; the method was immunoSEQ multiplex PCR. Here the sample spans about 140,000 clones, about 76% being singletons. Specimen: PBMCs. Receptors were obtained from a male donor in good health and CMV-seronegative.

This clone was counted a single time. The chain has TRBV6-5 and TRBJ1-4; no clear D gene. Germline assignment: CDR1 MNHEY and CDR2 SVGAGI. The CDR3 covers 14 residues. Between the trimmed V and J ends, which lost 6 bases and 4 bases, there was a span of 12 bases. The CDR3 sequence is CASRNRGINEKLFF. In nucleotides, the CDR3 is TGTGCCAGCAGGAACCGGGGTATTAATGAAAAACTGTTTTTT.

This clone showed up just a few times. The gene calls are TRBV7-8 and TRBJ2-7; the match to TRBD1 covers 9 bases. The CDR3 spans 18 residues. CDR1 and CDR2 from the germline V gene are SGHVS and FQNEAQ. The J segment lost 0 bases and the V segment lost 3 bases, leaving 12 bases of the junction unmatched. Written as DNA, the CDR3 is TGTGCCAGCAGCTTCAGACTAGGGGACAGGGCAAGCTCCTACGAGCAGTACTTC. Translation: CASSFRLGDRASSYEQYF.

This chain links TRBV11-2 with TRBJ1-1; TRBD1 matches at 9 bases. CDR3 length: 15 amino acids. J lost 1 base, V lost 5 bases, and 5 bases had no gene match. CDR1 and CDR2 (germline): SGHAT, FQNNGV. Written as DNA, the CDR3 is TGTGCCAGCAGCCTATGGACAGGGGAGAACACTGAAGCTTTCTTT. Its protein product is CASSLWTGENTEAFF.

This chain uses TRBV14 with TRBJ1-1; unclear D gene. This CDR3 spans 12 amino acids. CDR1 SGHDN and CDR2 FVKESK come from the germline V gene. Trimming removed 1 base at V and 4 bases at J, with 4 bases between. The chain's CDR3 is CASSQGLTEAFF. CDR3 nucleotides: TGTGCCAGCAGCCAAGGGCTCACTGAAGCTTTCTTT.

The chain couples TRBV19 to TRBJ2-3; perhaps TRBD2 as D (7 bases). V was pared by 4 bases and J by 9 bases, with 17 bases between. Germline V gene sequence: CDR1 LNHDA, CDR2 SQIVND (reference sequence). The CDR3 contains 14 residues. The CDR3 region is CASSTLRGGATQYF. Here the CDR3 DNA reads TGTGCCAGTAGTACTCTTAGGGGGGGTGCGACGCAGTATTTT.

The chain uses TRBV29-1 and TRBJ2-1, with 7 bases aligning to TRBD2. This CDR3 has 13 residues. In germline, CDR1 is SQVTM, CDR2 ANQGSEA. After removal of 8 bases from V and 2 bases from J, the junction contained 6 bases not matched to a gene. The CDR3 region is CSCQAGAYNEQFF. The CDR3 DNA follows: TGCAGCTGCCAGGCGGGAGCCTACAATGAGCAGTTCTTC.

This clone appeared a single time. Here the CDR3 reads CASSPGQGITEAFF. The CDR3 bases are TGTGCCAGCTCACCGGGACAGGGTATCACTGAAGCTTTCTTT. The rearrangement joins TRBV18 to TRBJ1-1; TRBD1 aligns across 9 bases. Losses at the gene ends were 3 bases for V and 4 bases for J; bases not matched to a gene: 3. CDR1 and CDR2 (germline): KGHSH, LQKENI. This CDR3 is 14 amino acids long.

The CDR3 loop is CASSGTIEPQHF. CDR3 DNA sequence: TGTGCCAGCAGCGGGACAATCGAACCCCAGCATTTT. The chain uses TRBV9 and TRBJ1-5, with D perhaps TRBD1 (5 bases). Germline V gene data show CDR1 as SGDLS and CDR2 as YYNGEE. The CDR3 has 12 amino acids. V gave up 3 bases and J gave up 10 bases, with 11 bases separating them. The complete variable domain, with remaining parts taken from reference TRBV9 and TRBJ1-5, reads DSGVTQTPKHLITATGQRVTLRCSPRSGDLSVYWYQQSLDQGLQFLIQYYNGEERAKGNILERFSAQQFPDLHSELNLSSLELGDSALYFCASSGTIEPQHFGDGTRLSIL.

This chain joins TRBV6-1 and TRBJ2-5, with TRBD2 as a possible D gene (6 bases). Germline V CDR1 and CDR2: MNHNS, SASEGT. This CDR3 is built from 15 residues. V was shortened by 5 bases and J by 4 bases, with 17 bases between the two germline ends. The CDR3 spells CASSSPVAGLETQYF. CDR3 coding DNA: TGTGCCAGCAGTTCCCCAGTGGCGGGGCTAGAGACCCAGTACTTC.

The V call is TRBV14, the J call TRBJ2-2; D possibly corresponds to TRBD2 (5 bases). Trimming removed 5 bases from V and 5 bases from J, with 9 bases in between. This CDR3 is 13 amino acids long. Germline V gene sequence: CDR1 SGHDN, CDR2 FVKESK. The DNA for the CDR3 is TGTGCCAGCAGCGCCGGCGGGACCGGGGAGCTGTTTTTT. It specifies CASSAGGTGELFF.

The rearrangement joins TRBV5-6 to TRBJ2-7; 10 positions agree with TRBD1. The CDR3 loop spans 15 amino acids. Germline-derived CDR1 and CDR2 are SGHDT and YYEEEE. V lost 3 bases and J lost 4; bases outside the gene matches: 7. The CDR3: CASSWGGTGAYEQYF. As DNA, the CDR3 is TGTGCCAGCAGCTGGGGGGGGACAGGGGCTTACGAGCAGTACTTC.

The chain couples TRBV9 to TRBJ2-1; 13 positions match TRBD2. This CDR3 has 16 amino acids. The trim removed 4 bases at V and 9 bases at J, leaving 10 bases unmatched. CDR1 and CDR2 from the germline V gene are SGDLS and YYNGEE. CDR3 coding DNA: TGTGCCAGCAGCCGCCTTACTAGCGGGGGGGCCGGTGAGCAGTTCTTC. Its protein product is CASSRLTSGGAGEQFF. Full variable domain (remainder filled in from reference TRBV9 and TRBJ2-1): DSGVTQTPKHLITATGQRVTLRCSPRSGDLSVYWYQQSLDQGLQFLIQYYNGEERAKGNILERFSAQQFPDLHSELNLSSLELGDSALYFCASSRLTSGGAGEQFFGPGTRLTVL.

The V and J genes are TRBV30 and TRBJ2-2; 9 bases match TRBD1. Unmatched junction bases numbered 5, after V lost 3 bases and J lost 6 bases. The CDR3 loop spans 14 amino acids. Germline V gene sequence: CDR1 GTSNPN, CDR2 SVGIG (reference sequence). CDR3 residues: CAWRTTGGPGELFF. CDR3 coding DNA: TGTGCCTGGAGGACGACAGGGGGGCCCGGGGAGCTGTTTTTT.

This clone was found once. The chain employs TRBV19 and TRBJ2-7; 7 nucleotides line up with TRBD1. This CDR3 spans 14 amino acids. Germline CDR1 reads LNHDA; CDR2 reads SQIVND (reference sequence). The V and J ends lost 3 bases and 3 bases, in that order; junction bases with no gene match: 5. DNA of the CDR3: TGTGCCAGTAGTATCAACCCAGGGGGCTACGAGCAGTACTTC. Residues: CASSINPGGYEQYF.

V and J are TRBV7-9 and TRBJ2-5, with 9 bases lining up with TRBD2. The last part of the DNA fits TRBJ2-7 better; the J call may be wrong. Germline CDR1 SEHNR, CDR2 FQNEAQ (reference sequence). The length of the CDR3 is 15 residues. CDR3 nucleotide sequence: TGTGCCAGCAGCCACAGACTAGCGGAATCCTACGAGCAGTACTTC. It encodes CASSHRLAESYEQYF.

CDR3 DNA sequence: TGTGCTAGTGGTTTGTACGTGGGAGCTTACAATGAGCAGTTCTTC. Residues: CASGLYVGAYNEQFF. The chain recombines TRBV12-5 with TRBJ2-1; the D gene is possibly TRBD2 (5 bases). The CDR3 loop spans 15 amino acids. The germline CDR1 and CDR2 sequences are LGHNT and FRNRAP. Between the trimmed V and J ends, which lost 2 bases and 4 bases, there was a span of 12 bases.

The chain joins TRBV11-3 to TRBJ2-7; 7 bases match TRBD2. V dropped 3 bases and J dropped 3; count of bases not matched to a gene: 14. There are 17 residues in the CDR3. The V gene's germline CDR1 is SGHNT and CDR2 YENEEA. The CDR3 reads CASSFPRSWRDYYEQYF. For the CDR3, the DNA is TGTGCCAGCAGCTTCCCCCGGAGTTGGCGGGACTACTACGAGCAGTACTTC.

DNA for the CDR3: TGTGCCAGCACTCAGTGGCAGTGGAATTCACCCCTCCACTTT. Translation: CASTQWQWNSPLHF. The chain links TRBV6-5 to TRBJ1-6, with unresolved D. CDR1 and CDR2 from the germline V gene are MNHEY and SVGAGI. The CDR3 length is 14 residues. Trimming removed 7 bases from V and 7 bases from J, with 14 bases in between.

This clone was counted a few times. The J gene is TRBJ2-3, the V gene TRBV6-4; TRBD2 agrees at 12 bases. J gave up 4 bases and V 4 bases, and 0 bases lay outside the gene matches. The CDR3 extends over 14 amino acids. The germline V gene encodes CDR1 MRHNA and CDR2 SNTAGT. The CDR3 region is CASSGLAGADTQYF. Written as DNA, the CDR3 is TGTGCCAGCAGTGGACTAGCGGGAGCAGATACGCAGTATTTT.

This sequence joins TRBV12-5 and TRBJ1-1; D gene ambiguous. The CDR3 is 15 amino acids. The germline V and J ends were trimmed by 0 bases and 1 base, with 9 bases remaining between them. Germline V lookup: CDR1 LGHNT, CDR2 FRNRAP. CDR3 region: CASGLVLEGNTEAFF. For the CDR3, the DNA is TGTGCTAGTGGTTTGGTACTGGAGGGGAACACTGAAGCTTTCTTT.

The V call is TRBV4-2, the J call TRBJ2-2; D is unclear. CDR3 length: 16 residues. Germline assignment: CDR1 LGHNA and CDR2 YNFKEQ. The V end lost 1 base, the J end lost 3 bases, and 12 bases lay between the germline ends. The CDR3 nucleotides read TGTGCCAGCAGCCAAGTGGGCAGTTCGGACACCGGGGAGCTGTTTTTT. This sequence encodes CASSQVGSSDTGELFF.

For the CDR3, the DNA is TGTGCCAGCAGCTTAGGACCGGGAGCAACTAATGAAAAACTGTTTTTT. Translated: CASSLGPGATNEKLFF. The J gene is TRBJ1-4, the V gene TRBV7-8; the D is unclear. The CDR3 runs 16 residues. Trimming removed 1 base at V and 0 bases at J, with 9 bases between. The germline gives CDR1 SGHVS, CDR2 FQNEAQ.

This clone has more than one count but fewer than ten. The chain has TRBV7-9 and TRBJ2-7; D is ambiguous. The CDR3 covers 13 residues. From germline, CDR1 is SEHNR and CDR2 FQNEAQ (reference sequence). V shed 4 bases and J shed 5 bases, with 12 bases lying between them. CDR3 nucleotides: TGTGCCAGCAGCTCCTATACAGACAACGAGCAGTACTTC. Its translation: CASSSYTDNEQYF.

This chain links TRBV25-1 with TRBJ1-1, with no clear D. V was trimmed by 3 bases and J by 5 bases, leaving 10 bases between them. CDR1 is MGHDK, CDR2 SYGVNS, per germline. This CDR3 is 13 amino acids long. CDR3 amino acids: CASSEGRWTEAFF. The DNA of the CDR3 is TGTGCCAGCAGTGAGGGCCGGTGGACTGAAGCTTTCTTT.

The CDR3 protein is CASRKPEGTYEQYF. The CDR3 DNA reads TGTGCCAGCAGAAAACCGGAGGGGACCTACGAGCAGTACTTC. V is TRBV2 and J is TRBJ2-7, with D perhaps matching TRBD2 (6 bases). The CDR3 is 14 residues long. V lost 6 bases and J lost 2, with 14 bases in between. CDR1 SNHLY and CDR2 FYNNEI come from the germline V gene.